What follows is one T cell receptor beta chain and its context. The data were taken from a study of blood T cell repertoires in COVID-19. Study as a whole: Samples representing acute and convalescent COVID-19 were sourced from the United States, Italy and Spain. Nucleic acid was either cDNA or gDNA, and it came from T cells, B-cell-depleted T cells, or PBMCs.

Clones were read by immunoSEQ multiplex PCR, and TCRdb kept only the in-frame ones, dropping some. Among roughly 140,000 clones listed, about 81% were seen once. V was clipped by 3 bases and J by 6 bases; unmatched bases: 19. Per the germline V gene, CDR1 is MGHRA and CDR2 is YSYEKL. CDR3 length: 18 amino acids. The chain has TRBV4-1 and TRBJ2-7; TRBD2 matches at 8 bases. The sample consisted of peripheral blood. This clonotype was sampled from a woman at least 80 years old with acute or convalescent COVID-19. The CDR3 here is CASSQRAPQRGGLLEQYF. CDR3 bases: TGCGCCAGCAGCCAGAGGGCACCACAACGGGGGGGCCTTCTCGAGCAGTACTTC.